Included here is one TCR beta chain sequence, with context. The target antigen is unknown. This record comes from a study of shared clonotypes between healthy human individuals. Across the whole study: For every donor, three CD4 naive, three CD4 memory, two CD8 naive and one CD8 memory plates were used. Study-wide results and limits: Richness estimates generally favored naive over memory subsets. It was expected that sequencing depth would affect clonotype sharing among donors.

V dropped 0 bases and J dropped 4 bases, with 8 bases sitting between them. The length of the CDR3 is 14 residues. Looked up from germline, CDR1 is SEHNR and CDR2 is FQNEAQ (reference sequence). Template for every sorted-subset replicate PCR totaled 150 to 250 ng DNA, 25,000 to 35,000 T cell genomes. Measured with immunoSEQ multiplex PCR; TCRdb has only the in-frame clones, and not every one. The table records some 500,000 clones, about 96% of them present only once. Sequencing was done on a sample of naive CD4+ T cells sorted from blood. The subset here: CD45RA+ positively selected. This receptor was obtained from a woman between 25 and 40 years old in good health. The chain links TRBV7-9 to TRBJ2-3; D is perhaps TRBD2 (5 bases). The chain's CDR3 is CASSLAGASDTQYF. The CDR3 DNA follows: TGTGCCAGCAGCTTAGCGGGAGCCTCAGATACGCAGTATTTT.